The 10 T cell receptor beta chains below come from one sample, sequenced in a study of T cell responses to AZD1222 COVID-19 vaccine. The table came from immunoSEQ multiplex PCR; TCRdb's copy has only in-frame clones and leaves some out. This table holds about 140,000 clones, 70% to 90% found once. The sample consisted of peripheral blood, taken 28 days after the second dose of the MenACWY control vaccine. Every receptor here comes from an adult who received the MenACWY meningococcal vaccine as a control.

The chain couples TRBV7-9 to TRBJ1-2; D remains ambiguous. CDR3 length equals 13 residues. The V end was cut by 8 bases, the J end by 0 bases, with 10 bases between. CDR1 is SEHNR and CDR2 is FQNEAQ in the germline V gene (reference sequence). The CDR3: CASSQGPNYGYTF. In DNA, the CDR3 is TGTGCCAGCTCACAAGGGCCTAACTATGGCTACACCTTC.

The chain carries TRBV6-4 and TRBJ1-2, with D hard to call. The CDR3 has 13 residues. CDR1 MRHNA and CDR2 SNTAGT come from the germline V gene. V gave up 3 bases and J gave up 4 bases, with 9 bases separating them. The DNA of the CDR3 is TGTGCCAGCAGTGAGGCGAGAGGCTATGGCTACACCTTC. It specifies CASSEARGYGYTF.

This sequence joins TRBV11-1 and TRBJ1-5; D gene unclear. The CDR3 has 16 residues. In germline, CDR1 is SGHAT, CDR2 FQDESV (reference sequence). Deletions cut 1 base from V and 0 bases from J, with 10 bases between. For the CDR3, the DNA is TGTGCCAGCAGCTTAGGAAGGCGGTATAGCAATCAGCCCCAGCATTTT. Protein: CASSLGRRYSNQPQHF.

A remark on this clone: Other DNA sequences in this sample translate to the same CDR3. The chain carries TRBV4-1 and TRBJ1-2, with D possibly matching TRBD1 (5 bases). V lost 1 base and J lost 3, with 9 bases in between. The CDR3 totals 14 residues. Germline CDR1 and CDR2: MGHRA and YSYEKL. The chain's CDR3 is CASSQGRGDYGYTF. The CDR3 DNA reads TGCGCCAGCAGCCAAGGGCGGGGGGACTATGGCTACACCTTC.

The chain recombines TRBV10-3 with TRBJ2-7, with D perhaps matching TRBD1 (6 bases). Looked up from germline, CDR1 is ENHRY and CDR2 is SYGVKD. The CDR3 length is 16 residues. V dropped 3 bases and J dropped 7 bases, with 22 bases sitting between them. The CDR3 loop reads CAISDGQNLSPREQYF. The DNA for the CDR3 is TGTGCCATCAGTGATGGACAGAATTTATCTCCCAGAGAGCAGTACTTC.

The gene calls are TRBV7-2 and TRBJ1-5; D might be TRBD1 (6 bases). This CDR3 contains 16 residues. V shed 5 bases and J shed 4 bases, with 18 bases lying between them. Germline CDR1 SGHTA, CDR2 FQGNSA. CDR3 loop: CASSPSYRAQNQPQHF. The CDR3 bases are TGTGCCAGCAGCCCCTCCTACAGGGCTCAGAATCAGCCCCAGCATTTT.

The rearrangement uses TRBV7-9 and TRBJ2-3; TRBD2 matches at 10 bases. V dropped 6 bases and J dropped 4; count of bases not matched to a gene: 10. Germline V gene lookup returns CDR1 SEHNR and CDR2 FQNEAQ (reference sequence). The CDR3 totals 16 residues. The CDR3 coding sequence is TGTGCCAGCAGAATCCTGAGCGGGGGGGCCGCAGATACGCAGTATTTT. It encodes CASRILSGGAADTQYF.

J is TRBJ2-3 and V is TRBV5-1, with D unresolved. Trimming took off 2 bases at V and 0 bases at J, with 7 bases between the two ends. The CDR3 runs to 14 residues. Per germline, CDR1 SGHRS and CDR2 YFSETQ. The chain's CDR3 is CASSFQDSTDTQYF. The DNA of the CDR3 is TGCGCCAGCAGCTTTCAAGACAGCACAGATACGCAGTATTTT.

V is TRBV29-1 and J is TRBJ2-2, with D hard to call. The CDR3 runs to 14 residues. Germline V gives CDR1 SQVTM, CDR2 ANQGSEA. V lost 4 bases and J lost 1, with 10 bases in between. CDR3 in DNA: TGCAGCGTTGCCGGGTCGATGAACACCGGGGAGCTGTTTTTT. Translation gives CSVAGSMNTGELFF.

CDR3 nucleotide sequence: TGTGCCAGCAGACCGGGACCTGGAGGAAGAGGGAATCAGCCCCAGCATTTT. Its protein is CASRPGPGGRGNQPQHF. The rearrangement links TRBV21-1 to TRBJ1-5. TRBV21-1 counts as a pseudogene. The CDR3 runs to 17 residues.